The rows below give T cell receptor beta chains drawn from one sample of a study of T cell responses to AZD1222 COVID-19 vaccine. TCRdb keeps only in-frame clones here, not all; method: immunoSEQ multiplex PCR. The table lists over 100,000 clones, roughly nine tenths of them singletons, with 2% to 3% in the top ten. Sequenced here: peripheral blood, sampled on day 0 of AZD1222 vaccination. The origin of the receptors is an adult in good health. CDR3s include the opening cysteine and the closing phenylalanine or tryptophan. A D gene is named only where the DNA matches it firmly. Some rows mark clone size as missing; the rest say once, few, many or name a class of expanded clone.

CDR3aa | CDR3nt | v_gene | abundance | j_gene | d_gene
CASSLAGGSPYEQYF | TGTGCCAGCAGTCTCGCCGGCGGGAGCCCCTACGAGCAGTACTTC | TRBV25-1 | NA | TRBJ2-7 | TRBD2
CASSSRASSYNEQFF | TGTGCCAGCAGTTCCCGGGCGAGCTCCTACAATGAGCAGTTCTTC | TRBV27 | NA | TRBJ2-1 | NA
CSVEGAGVSGELFF | TGCAGCGTTGAGGGGGCAGGGGTTAGCGGGGAGCTGTTTTTT | TRBV29-1 | NA | TRBJ2-2 | NA
CASSRIQGGENYGYTF | TGTGCCAGTAGCCGAATACAGGGGGGCGAGAACTATGGCTACACCTTC | TRBV19 | NA | TRBJ1-2 | TRBD1
CASSLLQGGNSPLHF | TGTGCCAGCTCGCTCTTGCAGGGCGGTAATTCACCCCTCCACTTT | TRBV18 | once | TRBJ1-6 | NA
CASSLLGRSSYNSPLHF | TGTGCCAGCAGTTTATTGGGCAGGAGCTCCTATAATTCACCCCTCCACTTT | TRBV27 | NA | TRBJ1-6 | NA
CASRQGAGNTIYF | TGTGCCAGCAGGCAGGGGGCTGGAAACACCATATATTTT | TRBV12-3/TRBV12-4 | NA | TRBJ1-3 | TRBD1
CASSGEAGNTGELFF | TGTGCCAGCAGCGGAGAAGCGGGGAACACCGGGGAGCTGTTTTTT | TRBV7-9 | NA | TRBJ2-2 | NA
CASGLPRQRGTEAFF | TGTGCCAGCGGTTTACCGAGACAGCGTGGCACTGAAGCTTTCTTT | TRBV28 | NA | TRBJ1-1 | NA
CASTGTSTPRSSYEQYF | TGCGCCAGCACCGGGACTAGCACTCCCCGCAGCTCCTACGAGCAGTACTTC | TRBV10-2 | NA | TRBJ2-7 | TRBD2
CASSTRQKPNTEAFF | TGTGCCAGCAGCACCAGACAGAAGCCTAACACTGAAGCTTTCTTT | TRBV21-1 | NA | TRBJ1-1 | NA
CASSYDRGSTDTQYF | TGTGCCAGCAGCTATGACAGGGGTAGCACAGATACGCAGTATTTT | TRBV5-6 | NA | TRBJ2-3 | TRBD1
CASSPRSGREYEQYF | TGTGCCAGCTCGCCGCGAAGCGGGAGGGAATACGAGCAGTACTTC | TRBV18 | NA | TRBJ2-7 | TRBD2
CASSMPQGAKAGELFF | TGTGCCAGCAGCATGCCACAGGGGGCGAAGGCCGGGGAGCTGTTTTTT | TRBV7-3 | once | TRBJ2-2 | TRBD1
CASSPGTGRNSPLHF | TGTGCCAGCAGCCCCGGGACAGGGCGGAATTCACCCCTCCACTTT | TRBV3-1/TRBV3-2 | NA | TRBJ1-6 | TRBD1
CASSKGGRAHSGNTIYF | TGTGCCAGCAGCAAGGGGGGCAGGGCCCACTCTGGAAACACCATATATTTT | TRBV21-1 | once | TRBJ1-3 | NA
CASSLEGGPYEQYF | TGCGCCAGCAGCTTGGAAGGGGGGCCCTACGAGCAGTACTTC | TRBV5-1 | NA | TRBJ2-7 | NA
CSVVRTQETQYF | TGCAGCGTTGTGCGGACTCAAGAGACCCAGTACTTC | TRBV29-1 | NA | TRBJ2-5 | NA
CATSDLKAGTYNEQFF | TGTGCCACCAGTGATTTGAAGGCAGGGACCTACAATGAGCAGTTCTTC | TRBV24-1 | NA | TRBJ2-1 | NA
CASSDSRGGRDNEQFF | TGTGCCAGCAGTGACTCGAGGGGAGGGAGGGACAATGAGCAGTTCTTC | TRBV6-4 | NA | TRBJ2-1 | TRBD2
CASSLSAGPSGNTIYF | TGTGCCAGCAGTTTAAGTGCAGGCCCGAGCGGAAACACCATATATTTT | TRBV28 | NA | TRBJ1-3 | NA
CASSKRPGLEMPQHF | TGCGCCAGCAGCAAAAGACCAGGACTAGAGATGCCCCAGCATTTT | TRBV5-1 | NA | TRBJ1-5 | NA
CASSFRQHAVSSGANVLTF | TGTGCCAGCAGCTTTCGGCAGCACGCAGTCTCCTCTGGGGCCAACGTCCTGACTTTC | TRBV27 | NA | TRBJ2-6 | NA
CAWSGSGNEQFF | TGTGCCTGGAGTGGGAGTGGCAATGAGCAGTTCTTC | TRBV30 | NA | TRBJ2-1 | NA
CASSQVTTNPREQYF | TGTGCCAGCAGCCAAGTGACTACAAACCCGAGGGAGCAGTACTTC | TRBV4-2 | many | TRBJ2-7 | NA
CASSLWGSEQYF | TGTGCCAGCAGTTTATGGGGAAGCGAGCAGTACTTC | TRBV28 | NA | TRBJ2-7 | NA
CASSLRDLGELFF | TGTGCCAGTAGCCTCAGGGACCTCGGGGAGCTGTTTTTT | TRBV19 | NA | TRBJ2-2 | NA
CASSQDYNVYGYTF | TGTGCCAGCAGCCAAGATTACAACGTCTATGGCTACACCTTC | TRBV14 | NA | TRBJ1-2 | NA
CASSQSLAGIGGELFF | TGTGCCAGCAGCCAATCCCTAGCGGGTATCGGCGGGGAGCTGTTTTTT | TRBV5-4 | NA | TRBJ2-2 | TRBD2
CASRTSGSGEQYF | TGCGCCAGCAGGACTAGCGGGAGTGGAGAGCAGTACTTC | TRBV10-2 | NA | TRBJ2-7 | TRBD2
CASSYLGLAGTYEQYF | TGTGCCAGCAGTTACTTGGGACTAGCGGGAACCTACGAGCAGTACTTC | TRBV6-5 | NA | TRBJ2-7 | TRBD2
CASSLGLLGYEQYF | TGTGCCAGCAGCTTGGGGTTGCTTGGATACGAGCAGTACTTC | TRBV5-4 | NA | TRBJ2-7 | NA
CATSDLRGTEVGEQFF | TGTGCCACCAGTGATTTGCGGGGGACGGAGGTCGGTGAGCAGTTCTTC | TRBV24-1 | NA | TRBJ2-1 | NA
CASSLTSDRGTEAFF | TGTGCCAGCAGCTTAACGTCGGACAGGGGCACTGAAGCTTTCTTT | TRBV7-3 | NA | TRBJ1-1 | TRBD1
CASSFSGTSTDTQYF | TGTGCCAGCAGTTTCTCTGGGACTAGCACAGATACGCAGTATTTT | TRBV28 | NA | TRBJ2-3 | NA
CASSADRNTEAFF | TGTGCCAGCAGTGCCGACCGGAACACTGAAGCTTTCTTT | TRBV6-4 | NA | TRBJ1-1 | NA
CASSAQAGNTIYF | TGTGCCAGCTCAGCGCAGGCTGGAAACACCATATATTTT | TRBV18 | NA | TRBJ1-3 | NA
CASRTGQSFAEAFF | TGCGCCAGCAGGACCGGACAGTCGTTCGCTGAAGCTTTCTTT | TRBV5-1 | NA | TRBJ1-1 | NA
CASKTGGNTEAFF | TGTGCCAGCAAAACGGGAGGGAACACTGAAGCTTTCTTT | TRBV27 | once | TRBJ1-1 | NA
CASSQVGNNSPLHF | TGTGCCAGCAGCCAGGTGGGGAATAATTCACCCCTCCACTTT | TRBV6-5 | NA | TRBJ1-6 | NA
CASGTSGSYTGELFF | TGTGCCAGCGGGACTAGCGGGAGTTACACCGGGGAGCTGTTTTTT | TRBV7-3 | NA | TRBJ2-2 | TRBD2
CASTGQGRQETQYF | TGTGCCAGCACCGGACAGGGGCGCCAAGAGACCCAGTACTTC | TRBV2 | NA | TRBJ2-5 | TRBD1
CASSVVTGGYNEQFF | TGTGCCAGCAGCGTAGTAACAGGGGGTTACAATGAGCAGTTCTTC | TRBV9 | NA | TRBJ2-1 | TRBD1
CASSDFQREETQYF | TGTGCCAGCAGTGACTTCCAGCGGGAGGAGACCCAGTACTTC | TRBV6-4 | once | TRBJ2-5 | TRBD2
CASRTTSGTYEQYF | TGCGCCAGCCGGACCACTAGCGGAACCTACGAGCAGTACTTC | TRBV4-1 | NA | TRBJ2-7 | TRBD2